The 21 T cell receptor beta chains in this list originate from one sample, sequenced in a study of shared clonotypes between healthy human individuals. The table came from immunoSEQ multiplex PCR; TCRdb's copy has only in-frame clones and leaves some out. The sample shows 1.5 million to 1.9 million clones, about 98% of them seen only once. Input material: naive CD4+ T cells sorted from blood. As for subset: CD45RA+ positively selected. The receptor source for this set is a man in his thirties or forties in good health.

The chain joins TRBV29-1 to TRBJ1-1; TRBD1 might be the D (5 bases). Trimming stripped 5 bases from V and 5 bases from J, with 18 bases between. In germline, CDR1 is SQVTM, CDR2 ANQGSEA. The CDR3 is 14 residues long. The chain's CDR3 is CSVNNPAWGTEAFF. DNA of the CDR3: TGCAGCGTTAATAATCCGGCCTGGGGGACTGAAGCTTTCTTT.

The rearrangement links TRBV10-2 to TRBJ1-1, with unresolved D. Trimming stripped 10 bases from V and 2 bases from J, with 14 bases between. Germline V lookup: CDR1 WSHSY, CDR2 SAAADI. The CDR3 length is 13 residues. For the CDR3, the DNA is TGCGCCACCGCCGCTGATAGTAACACTGAAGCTTTCTTT. Amino acids: CATAADSNTEAFF.

V and J are TRBV28 and TRBJ2-5, with a tentative D call TRBD2 (5 bases). This CDR3 region has 15 residues. Germline V gene data show CDR1 as MDHEN and CDR2 as SYDVKM. Trimming pared 5 bases from V and 5 bases from J, leaving 18 bases between. Written as DNA, the CDR3 is TGTGCCAGCAGTCCCTCCTTACTAGGTGCCGAGACCCAGTACTTC. It is translated as CASSPSLLGAETQYF.

The rearrangement links TRBV4-1 to TRBJ2-1; the D gene is possibly TRBD1 (6 bases). With 3 bases removed from V and 8 bases from J, the gap between germline ends came to 17 bases. Germline V CDR1 and CDR2: MGHRA, YSYEKL. The CDR3 consists of 15 residues. Here the CDR3 reads CASSHKTPQGYEQFF. The CDR3, as DNA: TGCGCCAGCAGCCATAAGACCCCACAGGGATATGAGCAGTTCTTC.

The count of this clone is one. The rearrangement uses TRBV27 and TRBJ2-5; D is ambiguous. The germline V gene encodes CDR1 MNHEY and CDR2 SMNVEV (reference sequence). Deletions cut 1 base from V and 2 bases from J, with 8 bases between. The CDR3 is 14 residues long. The CDR3 coding sequence is TGTGCCAGCAGTTTATTTGGCAGTCAAGAGACCCAGTACTTC. This sequence encodes CASSLFGSQETQYF.

This CDR3 reads CASSVASGTTDTQYF. CDR3 bases: TGTGCCAGCAGCGTAGCTAGCGGAACGACGGATACGCAGTATTTT. The J gene is TRBJ2-3, the V gene TRBV9; 7 bases align to TRBD2. Germline-derived CDR1 and CDR2 are SGDLS and YYNGEE. V gave up 0 bases and J gave up 6 bases; unmatched junction bases: 7. The CDR3 is made up of 15 amino acids.

The chain carries TRBV7-3 and TRBJ2-1; D remains ambiguous. The V end lost 3 bases, the J end lost 3 bases, and 12 bases lay between the germline ends. The CDR3 is 15 amino acids. CDR1 and CDR2 (germline): SGHTA, FQGTGA. This CDR3 reads CASSFPNRGYNEQFF. The DNA of the CDR3 is TGTGCCAGCAGCTTCCCGAACAGAGGCTACAATGAGCAGTTCTTC.

The chain uses TRBV27 and TRBJ1-1; D uncertain. This CDR3 has 14 amino acids. Deletions cut 3 bases from V and 0 bases from J, with 8 bases between. Germline CDR1 reads MNHEY; CDR2 reads SMNVEV (reference sequence). CDR3 nucleotide sequence: TGTGCCAGCAGTTTCACTGACCTGAACACTGAAGCTTTCTTT. Its protein product is CASSFTDLNTEAFF.

V and J are TRBV6-6 and TRBJ2-7; D remains unclear. The V end lost 6 bases, the J end lost 0 bases, and 15 bases lay between the germline ends. The CDR3 has 15 amino acids. CDR1 is MNHNY and CDR2 is SVGAGI in the germline V gene (reference sequence). CDR3 nucleotides: TGTGCCAGCAGGATGGACCGAGGTCACTCCTACGAGCAGTACTTC. This translates into CASRMDRGHSYEQYF.

The CDR3 sequence: CASSFGQNRRETQYF. For the CDR3, the DNA is TGTGCCAGCAGTTTTGGACAGAATCGTCGGGAGACCCAGTACTTC. The rearrangement uses TRBV28 and TRBJ2-5; weak D call: TRBD1 (6 bases). The V gene lost 3 bases and the J gene lost 5 bases, with 16 bases spanning the gap. CDR1 and CDR2 from the germline V gene are MDHEN and SYDVKM. CDR3 size: 15 residues.

The J gene is TRBJ2-1, the V gene TRBV7-9; no clear D gene. The CDR3 is 15 amino acids. Trimming left V 0 bases short and J 6 bases short, with 12 bases between. Germline loops: CDR1 SEHNR, CDR2 FQNEAQ (reference sequence). The CDR3, as DNA: TGTGCCAGCAGCTTAGCAGGCAGCTTAGTCAATGAGCAGTTCTTC. Amino acid sequence: CASSLAGSLVNEQFF.

The V call is TRBV7-8, the J call TRBJ2-1; TRBD2 aligns across 14 bases. V trimming: 5 bases; J trimming: 6 bases; junction bases outside the gene matches: 18. This CDR3 has 20 residues. Per germline, CDR1 SGHVS and CDR2 FQNEAQ. The CDR3 protein is CASSLGLAGGVQPPPNEQFF. The CDR3 DNA sequence: TGTGCCAGCAGCCTAGGACTAGCGGGAGGTGTTCAACCCCCCCCCAATGAGCAGTTCTTC.

The chain combines TRBV4-3 with TRBJ1-4; 8 bases fit TRBD1. V lost 3 bases, J lost 12 bases, and 12 bases stayed unmatched. The CDR3 has 15 amino acids. Germline assignment: CDR1 LGHNA and CDR2 YSLEER. CDR3 in DNA: TGCGCCAGCAGCCAGAGGACAGGGTTTCTAGGCGAACTGTTTTTT. Residues: CASSQRTGFLGELFF.

The chain employs TRBV28 and TRBJ2-7; the match to TRBD1 covers 8 bases. V lost 2 bases and J lost 1; bases outside the gene matches: 7. This CDR3 has 16 amino acids. CDR1 and CDR2 (germline): MDHEN, SYDVKM. CDR3 nucleotide sequence: TGTGCCAGCAGTTTACGAGACCGGGACAGGTCCTACGAGCAGTACTTC. Its protein is CASSLRDRDRSYEQYF.

This clone occurred once. V and J are TRBV6-5 and TRBJ2-5; no clear D. Trimming took off 5 bases at V and 5 bases at J, with 15 bases between the two ends. The CDR3 is 14 residues long. Germline lookup yields CDR1 MNHEY and CDR2 SVGAGI. CDR3 sequence reads: CASSTPSGRETQYF. As DNA, the CDR3 is TGTGCCAGCAGTACTCCGTCCGGTCGGGAGACCCAGTACTTC.

The V gene is TRBV20-1, the J gene TRBJ2-7; 7 bases map to TRBD2. J was trimmed by 6 bases and V by 6 bases; bases with no gene match: 2. The CDR3 covers 10 residues. CDR1 and CDR2 from the germline V gene are DFQATT and SNEGSKA (reference sequence). The CDR3 bases are TGCAGTGCCTGGGGGGGCGAGCAGTACTTC. Translating gives CSAWGGEQYF.

The chain couples TRBV21-1 to TRBJ2-2; the D call TRBD2 from the table was never checked on the DNA. TRBV21-1 is recorded as a pseudogene. The CDR3 is 18 residues long. CDR3 amino acids: CASSIPGDLHAGAGELFF. The CDR3 DNA reads as TGTGCCAGCAGCATTCCAGGGGACTTACACGCGGGGGCCGGGGAGCTGTTTTTT.

The V call is TRBV11-3, the J call TRBJ2-7; TRBD1 matches at 9 bases. Trimming at V came to 3 bases and at J to 6 bases, leaving 3 bases not matched to a gene. Germline loops: CDR1 SGHNT, CDR2 YENEEA. The CDR3 is 13 residues long. For the CDR3, the DNA is TGTGCCAGCAGCTTTGGACAGGGGAGCGAGCAGTACTTC. As protein: CASSFGQGSEQYF.

This sequence joins TRBV28 and TRBJ2-3, with no clear D. Germline V lookup: CDR1 MDHEN, CDR2 SYDVKM. The ends were cut back, 6 bases at V and 3 bases at J, with 16 bases in the middle. The CDR3 contains 15 residues. CDR3 sequence (DNA): TGTGCCAGCAGCCCCGGAGAAGTAGGGACAGATACGCAGTATTTT. Amino acids: CASSPGEVGTDTQYF.

The chain carries TRBV27 and TRBJ1-5; TRBD1 might be the D (5 bases). CDR3 length: 15 residues. Germline-derived CDR1 and CDR2 are MNHEY and SMNVEV (reference sequence). The V end was cut by 4 bases, the J end by 5 bases, with 15 bases between. The CDR3 protein is CASSSQGRVDQPQHF. CDR3 bases: TGTGCCAGCAGTTCCCAGGGACGTGTGGATCAGCCCCAGCATTTT.

The V gene is TRBV4-3, the J gene TRBJ1-2; 8 bases line up with TRBD1. The CDR3 runs 16 residues. Germline V gene sequence: CDR1 LGHNA, CDR2 YSLEER. The V segment lost 1 base and the J segment 4 bases; nucleotides outside the gene matches: 8. CDR3 amino acids: CASSQVPRQGIYGYTF. The CDR3 DNA reads TGCGCCAGCAGCCAAGTTCCCAGACAGGGGATCTATGGCTACACCTTC.